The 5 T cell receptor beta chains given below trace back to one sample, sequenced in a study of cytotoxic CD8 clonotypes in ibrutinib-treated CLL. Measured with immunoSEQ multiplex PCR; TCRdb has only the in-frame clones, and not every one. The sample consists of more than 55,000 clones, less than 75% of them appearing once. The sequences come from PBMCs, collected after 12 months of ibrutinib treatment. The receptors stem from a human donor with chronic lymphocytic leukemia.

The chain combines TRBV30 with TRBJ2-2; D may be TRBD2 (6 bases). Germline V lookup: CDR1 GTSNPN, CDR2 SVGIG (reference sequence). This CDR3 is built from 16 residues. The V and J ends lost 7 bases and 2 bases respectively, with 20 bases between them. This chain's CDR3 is CASMEGGGANTGELFF. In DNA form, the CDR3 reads TGTGCCTCGATGGAGGGCGGCGGGGCAAACACCGGGGAGCTGTTTTTT.

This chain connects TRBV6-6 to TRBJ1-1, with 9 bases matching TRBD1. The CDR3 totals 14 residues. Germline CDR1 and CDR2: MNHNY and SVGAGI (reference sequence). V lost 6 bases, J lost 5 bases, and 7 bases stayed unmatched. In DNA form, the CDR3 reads TGTGCCAGCAGGGCGACAGGGGGAGGTACTGAAGCTTTCTTT. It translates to CASRATGGGTEAFF.

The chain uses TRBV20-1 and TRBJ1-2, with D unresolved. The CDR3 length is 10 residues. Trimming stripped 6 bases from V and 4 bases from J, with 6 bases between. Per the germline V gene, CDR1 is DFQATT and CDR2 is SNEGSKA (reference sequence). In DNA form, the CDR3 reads TGCAGTGCCATAACCTATGGCTACACCTTC. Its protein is CSAITYGYTF.

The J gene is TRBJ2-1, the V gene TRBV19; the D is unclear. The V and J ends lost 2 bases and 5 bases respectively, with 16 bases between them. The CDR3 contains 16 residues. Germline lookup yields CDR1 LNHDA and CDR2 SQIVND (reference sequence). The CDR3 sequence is CASSILSILSNNEQFF. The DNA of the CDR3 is TGTGCCAGTAGTATATTGTCTATCCTTAGTAACAATGAGCAGTTCTTC.

CDR3 sequence: CAWSLDWDSSYGYTF. The CDR3 region has the DNA TGTGCCTGGAGTCTAGACTGGGACAGTTCCTATGGCTACACCTTC. The chain links TRBV30 to TRBJ1-2; the match to TRBD1 covers 7 bases. The ends lost 2 bases at V and 4 bases at J; junction bases unmatched: 10. The CDR3 consists of 15 residues. Germline CDR1 reads GTSNPN; CDR2 reads SVGIG (reference sequence).